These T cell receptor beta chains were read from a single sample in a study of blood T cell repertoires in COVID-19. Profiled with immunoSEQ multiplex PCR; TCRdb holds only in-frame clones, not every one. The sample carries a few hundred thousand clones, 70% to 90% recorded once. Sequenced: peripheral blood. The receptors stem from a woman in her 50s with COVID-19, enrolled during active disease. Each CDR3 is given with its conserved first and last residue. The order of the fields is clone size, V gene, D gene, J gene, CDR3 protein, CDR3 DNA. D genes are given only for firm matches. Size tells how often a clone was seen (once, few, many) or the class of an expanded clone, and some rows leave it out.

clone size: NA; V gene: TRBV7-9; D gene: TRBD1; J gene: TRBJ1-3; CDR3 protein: CASSEGQTRDTIYF; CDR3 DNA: TGTGCCAGCAGCGAGGGACAGACTAGGGACACCATATATTTT
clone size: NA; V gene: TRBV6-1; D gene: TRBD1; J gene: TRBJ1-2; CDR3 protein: CASSERQGASYGYTF; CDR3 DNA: TGTGCCAGCAGTGAAAGGCAGGGGGCTAGCTATGGCTACACCTTC
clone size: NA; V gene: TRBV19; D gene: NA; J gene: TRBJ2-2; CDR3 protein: CASSIVDLGTGELFF; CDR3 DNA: TGTGCCAGTAGTATCGTAGACTTGGGCACCGGGGAGCTGTTTTTT
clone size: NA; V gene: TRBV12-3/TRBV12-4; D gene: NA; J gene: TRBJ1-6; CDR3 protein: CASSHRNSPLHF; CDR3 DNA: TGTGCCAGCAGCCACAGAAATTCACCCCTCCACTTT
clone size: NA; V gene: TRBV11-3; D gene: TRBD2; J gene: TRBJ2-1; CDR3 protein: CASSFSVLLAGRDSDEQFF; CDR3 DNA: TGTGCCAGCAGCTTTTCTGTTCTCTTAGCGGGCCGAGACTCGGATGAGCAGTTCTTC
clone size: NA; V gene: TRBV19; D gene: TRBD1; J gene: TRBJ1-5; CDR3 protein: CASRTSRDRTNQPQHF; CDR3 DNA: TGTGCCAGTAGGACCAGCCGGGACAGAACAAATCAGCCCCAGCATTTT
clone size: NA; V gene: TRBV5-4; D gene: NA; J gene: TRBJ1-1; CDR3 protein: CASSSYTEAFF; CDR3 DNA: TGTGCCAGCAGCTCCTATACTGAAGCTTTCTTT
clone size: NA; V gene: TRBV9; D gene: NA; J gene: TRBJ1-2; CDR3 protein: CASSVNRVDYGYTF; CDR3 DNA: TGTGCCAGCAGCGTAAACAGGGTAGACTATGGCTACACCTTC
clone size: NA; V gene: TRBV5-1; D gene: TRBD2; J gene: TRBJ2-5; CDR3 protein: CASSFGGTSRETQYF; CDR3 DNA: TGCGCCAGCAGCTTCGGCGGGACTAGTAGAGAGACCCAGTACTTC
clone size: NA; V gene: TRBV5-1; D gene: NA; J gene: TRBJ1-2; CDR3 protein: CASSLDRWYGYTF; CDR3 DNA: TGCGCCAGCAGCTTAGACAGGTGGTATGGCTACACCTTC
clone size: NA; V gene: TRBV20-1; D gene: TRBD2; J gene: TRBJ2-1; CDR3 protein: CSASPPGGSRSYNEQFF; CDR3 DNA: TGCAGTGCTAGTCCCCCGGGGGGGAGTAGGTCCTACAATGAGCAGTTCTTC
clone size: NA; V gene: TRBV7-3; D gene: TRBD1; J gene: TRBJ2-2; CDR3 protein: CASSLRLPFPGQANTGELFF; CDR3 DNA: TGTGCCAGCAGCTTAAGATTGCCGTTTCCGGGACAGGCGAACACCGGGGAGCTGTTTTTT
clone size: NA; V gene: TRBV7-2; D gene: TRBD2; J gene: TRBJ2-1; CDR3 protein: CASSSGGNSYNEQFF; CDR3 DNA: TGTGCCAGCAGTAGCGGGGGGAACTCCTACAATGAGCAGTTCTTC
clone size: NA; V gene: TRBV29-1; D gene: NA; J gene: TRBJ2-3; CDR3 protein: CSVGPRTGNTDTQYF; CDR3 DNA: TGCAGCGTTGGGCCCAGGACTGGTAACACAGATACGCAGTATTTT
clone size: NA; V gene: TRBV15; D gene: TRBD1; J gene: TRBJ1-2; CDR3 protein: CATSRDLGTGDGYTF; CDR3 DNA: TGTGCCACCAGCAGAGATCTGGGGACAGGGGATGGCTACACCTTC
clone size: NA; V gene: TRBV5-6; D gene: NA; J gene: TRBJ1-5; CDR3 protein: CATQTELGSNQPQHF; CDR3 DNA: TGTGCCACCCAGACGGAACTGGGCTCCAATCAGCCCCAGCATTTT
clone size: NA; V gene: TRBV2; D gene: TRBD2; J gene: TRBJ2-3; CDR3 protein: CASSESSGSTDTQYF; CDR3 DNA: TGTGCCAGCAGTGAGTCTAGCGGGAGCACAGATACGCAGTATTTT
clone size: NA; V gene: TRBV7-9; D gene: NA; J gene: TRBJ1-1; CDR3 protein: CASSPLRGGTEAFF; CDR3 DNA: TGTGCCAGCAGCCCTCTAAGGGGCGGCACTGAAGCTTTCTTT
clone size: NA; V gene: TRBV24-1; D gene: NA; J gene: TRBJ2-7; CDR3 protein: CATSDQDSSYEQYF; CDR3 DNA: TGTGCCACCAGTGATCAGGACAGCTCCTACGAGCAGTACTTC
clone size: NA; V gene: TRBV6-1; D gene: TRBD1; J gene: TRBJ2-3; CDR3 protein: CASSDRQGWSTDTQYF; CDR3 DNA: TGTGCCAGCAGTGACCGACAGGGTTGGAGCACAGATACGCAGTATTTT
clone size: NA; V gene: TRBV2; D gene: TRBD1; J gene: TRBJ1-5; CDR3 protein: CASSGQGDAQPQHF; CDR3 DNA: TGTGCCAGCAGTGGACAGGGGGACGCTCAGCCCCAGCATTTT
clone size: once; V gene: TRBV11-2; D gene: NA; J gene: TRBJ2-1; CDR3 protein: CASSLERWQFF; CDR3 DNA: TGTGCCAGCAGCTTAGAGAGGTGGCAGTTCTTC
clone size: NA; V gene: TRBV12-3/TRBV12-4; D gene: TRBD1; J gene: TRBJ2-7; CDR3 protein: CASRTGFSYEQYF; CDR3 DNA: TGTGCCAGCAGGACAGGGTTCTCCTACGAGCAGTACTTC
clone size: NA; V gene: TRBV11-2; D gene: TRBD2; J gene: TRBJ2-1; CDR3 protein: CASSLGLAGVHNEQFF; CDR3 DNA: TGTGCCAGCAGCCTAGGACTAGCGGGAGTTCACAATGAGCAGTTCTTC
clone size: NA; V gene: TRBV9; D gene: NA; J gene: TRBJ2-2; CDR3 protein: CASSVLGQNTGELFF; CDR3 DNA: TGTGCCAGCAGCGTTCTTGGCCAGAACACCGGGGAGCTGTTTTTT
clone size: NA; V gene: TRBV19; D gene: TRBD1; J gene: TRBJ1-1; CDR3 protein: CASSIRDRVITEAFF; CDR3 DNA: TGTGCCAGTAGTATTCGGGACAGGGTTATCACTGAAGCTTTCTTT
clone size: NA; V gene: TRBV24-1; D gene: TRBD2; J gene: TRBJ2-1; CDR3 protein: CATSDLKRLAGGPTYNEQFF; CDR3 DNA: TGTGCCACCAGTGATTTAAAGCGCCTAGCGGGAGGGCCAACTTACAATGAGCAGTTCTTC
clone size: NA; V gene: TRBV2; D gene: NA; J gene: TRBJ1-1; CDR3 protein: CASSERRPPANTEAFF; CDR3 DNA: TGTGCCAGCAGTGAGAGGCGGCCCCCCGCGAACACTGAAGCTTTCTTT
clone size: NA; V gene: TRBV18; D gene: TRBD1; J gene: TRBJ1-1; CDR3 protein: CASSTSRTGDKNTEAFF; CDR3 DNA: TGTGCCAGCTCAACCAGTAGGACAGGGGATAAGAACACTGAAGCTTTCTTT
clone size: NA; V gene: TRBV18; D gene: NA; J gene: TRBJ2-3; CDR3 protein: CASSRDREGTDTQYF; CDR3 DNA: TGTGCCAGCTCACGTGACAGGGAGGGCACAGATACGCAGTATTTT
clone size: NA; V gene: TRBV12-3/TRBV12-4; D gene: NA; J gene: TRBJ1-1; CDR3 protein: CATTWGDTEAFF; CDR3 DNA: TGTGCCACCACATGGGGGGACACTGAAGCTTTCTTT
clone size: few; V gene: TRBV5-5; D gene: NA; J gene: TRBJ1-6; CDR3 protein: CASSLDYTRGNSPLHF; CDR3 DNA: TGTGCCAGCAGCTTAGATTACACAAGGGGCAATTCACCCCTCCACTTT
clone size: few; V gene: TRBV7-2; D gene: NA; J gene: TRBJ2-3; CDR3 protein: CASSLMTSTDTQYF; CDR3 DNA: TGTGCCAGCAGCTTAATGACTAGCACAGATACGCAGTATTTT
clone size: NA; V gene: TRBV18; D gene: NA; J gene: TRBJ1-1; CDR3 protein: CASSPEQINTEAFF; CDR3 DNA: TGTGCCAGCTCACCAGAACAGATTAACACTGAAGCTTTCTTT
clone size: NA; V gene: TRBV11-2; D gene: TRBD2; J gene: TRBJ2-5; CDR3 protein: CASGHGTRERETQYF; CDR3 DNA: TGTGCCAGCGGCCACGGGACTAGGGAGCGAGAGACCCAGTACTTC
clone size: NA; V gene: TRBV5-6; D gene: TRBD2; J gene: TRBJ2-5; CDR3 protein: CASSLPRGDAARTQYF; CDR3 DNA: TGTGCCAGCAGCTTACCCCGGGGGGACGCCGCTAGGACCCAGTACTTC
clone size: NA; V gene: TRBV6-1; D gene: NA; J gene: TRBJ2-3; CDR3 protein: CASSERGTDTQYF; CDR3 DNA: TGTGCCAGCAGTGAACGCGGCACAGATACGCAGTATTTT
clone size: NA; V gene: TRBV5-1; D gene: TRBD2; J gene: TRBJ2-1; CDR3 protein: CASGRGPHEQFF; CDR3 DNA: TGCGCCAGCGGGAGGGGCCCCCATGAGCAGTTCTTC
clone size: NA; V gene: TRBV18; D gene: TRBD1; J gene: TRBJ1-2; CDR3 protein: CASSLGTGKFYGYTF; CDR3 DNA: TGTGCCAGCTCCCTAGGGACAGGGAAGTTTTATGGCTACACCTTC
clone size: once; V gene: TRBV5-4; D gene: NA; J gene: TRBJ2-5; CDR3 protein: CASSLEETQYF; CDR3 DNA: TGTGCCAGCAGCCTTGAAGAGACCCAGTACTTC
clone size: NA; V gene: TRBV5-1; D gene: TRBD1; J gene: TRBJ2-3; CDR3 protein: CASSGRGQEDTQYF; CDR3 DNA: TGCGCCAGCAGCGGCAGGGGGCAGGAAGATACGCAGTATTTT
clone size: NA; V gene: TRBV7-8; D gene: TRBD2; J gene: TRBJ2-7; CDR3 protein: CASSVRTSGSYEQYF; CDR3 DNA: TGTGCCAGCAGCGTAAGGACTAGCGGGAGTTACGAGCAGTACTTC
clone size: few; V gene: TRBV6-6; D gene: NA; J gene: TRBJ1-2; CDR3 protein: CASSYSENYGYTF; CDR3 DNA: TGTGCCAGCAGTTACTCGGAGAACTATGGCTACACCTTC
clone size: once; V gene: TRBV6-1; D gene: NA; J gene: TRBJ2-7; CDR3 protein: CASSEFLLGTIFSYEQYF; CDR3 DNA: TGTGCCAGCAGTGAATTCCTTTTAGGGACAATTTTCTCCTACGAGCAGTACTTC
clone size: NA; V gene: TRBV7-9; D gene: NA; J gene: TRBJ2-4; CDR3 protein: CASSRVEVKNIQYF; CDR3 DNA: TGTGCCAGCAGCCGGGTGGAGGTCAAAAACATTCAGTACTTC
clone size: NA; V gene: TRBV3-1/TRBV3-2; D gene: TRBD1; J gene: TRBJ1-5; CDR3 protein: CASSLGTGVQPQHF; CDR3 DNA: TGTGCCAGCAGCCTTGGGACAGGGGTTCAGCCCCAGCATTTT
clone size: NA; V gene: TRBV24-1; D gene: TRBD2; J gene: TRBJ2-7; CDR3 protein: CATSDPTTSGTSYEQYF; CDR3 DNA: TGTGCCACCAGTGACCCAACGACTAGCGGGACCTCCTACGAGCAGTACTTC
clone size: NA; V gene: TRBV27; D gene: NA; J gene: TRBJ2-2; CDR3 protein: CASSLIRGTGELFF; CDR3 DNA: TGTGCCAGCAGTTTAATCAGGGGTACCGGGGAGCTGTTTTTT
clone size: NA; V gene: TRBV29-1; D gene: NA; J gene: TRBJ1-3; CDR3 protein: CSVVGGSGNTIYF; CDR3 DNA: TGCAGCGTTGTGGGGGGGTCTGGAAACACCATATATTTT
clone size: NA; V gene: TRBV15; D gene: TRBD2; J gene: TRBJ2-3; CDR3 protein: CATRHLAEPTDTQYF; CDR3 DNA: TGTGCCACCAGACATCTAGCGGAGCCCACAGATACGCAGTATTTT